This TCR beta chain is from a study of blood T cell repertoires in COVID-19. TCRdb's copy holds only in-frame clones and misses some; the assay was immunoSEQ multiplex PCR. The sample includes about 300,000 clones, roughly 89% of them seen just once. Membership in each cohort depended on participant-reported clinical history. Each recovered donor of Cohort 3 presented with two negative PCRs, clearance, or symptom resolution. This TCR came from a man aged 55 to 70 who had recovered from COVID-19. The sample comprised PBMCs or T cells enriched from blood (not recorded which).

CDR3 protein: CASSFQENYGYTF. The DNA of the CDR3 is TGTGCCAGCAGTTTCCAGGAAAACTATGGCTACACCTTC. The V and J genes are TRBV12-3 or TRBV12-4 and TRBJ1-2, with D unresolved. The CDR3 is made up of 13 amino acids. V lost 3 bases, J lost 2 bases, and 7 bases lay in between.